This T cell receptor (beta chain) came from a study of blood T cell repertoires in COVID-19. Measured with immunoSEQ multiplex PCR; TCRdb has only the in-frame clones, and not every one. The table shows 150,000 to 200,000 clones, with about 83% occurring only once. The sequencing input was peripheral blood. This clonotype was sampled from a human donor in a cohort sampled during active COVID-19.

The CDR3, as DNA: TGTGCCAGCAGCTTAGCCGGGGGGGCATCTGGAAACACCATATATTTT. Its translation is CASSLAGGASGNTIYF. The genes are TRBV7-2 and TRBJ1-3; TRBD1 might be the D (6 bases). Between the trimmed V and J ends, which lost 0 bases and 1 base, there was a span of 10 bases. Germline V CDR1 and CDR2: SGHTA, FQGNSA. The CDR3 extends over 16 amino acids.